This TCR beta chain derives from a study of T cell changes during pregnancy in multiple sclerosis. V dropped 1 base and J dropped 3; count of bases not matched to a gene: 2. Per the germline V gene, CDR1 is MGHRA and CDR2 is YSYEKL. The CDR3 has 15 amino acids. Clones were read by immunoSEQ multiplex PCR, and TCRdb kept only the in-frame ones, dropping some. The table includes tens of thousands of clones, around 90% detected once. The clonotype was recovered from a female donor in good health, enrolled as a control in a pregnancy study. The source material was peripheral blood, sampled in the first trimester of pregnancy. This rearrangement joins TRBV4-1 to TRBJ1-4; 7 nucleotides align to TRBD1. CDR3 nucleotide sequence: TGCGCCAGCAGCCAAGGACAGGGTCCTAATGAAAAACTGTTTTTT. Amino acid sequence: CASSQGQGPNEKLFF.